The 17 T cell receptor beta chains below all came from one sample that was sequenced in a study of cytomegalovirus exposure and HLA in healthy donors. PCR was performed using 60 Vbeta and 13 Jbeta primers. Assay used: immunoSEQ multiplex PCR; TCRdb lists only in-frame clones, some missing. Among roughly 180,000 clones listed, roughly four fifths were seen once. The specimen sequenced was PBMCs. The source is a male donor in good health and CMV-seronegative.

The rearrangement links TRBV6-5 to TRBJ1-2; D is perhaps TRBD1 (5 bases). Trimming stripped 7 bases from V and 7 bases from J, with 16 bases between. The CDR3 sequence is 13 residues long. Germline V gene sequence: CDR1 MNHEY, CDR2 SVGAGI. CDR3: CASKGGDSGGYTF. CDR3 nucleotides: TGTGCCAGCAAGGGAGGAGACAGTGGTGGCTACACCTTC.

The chain uses TRBV5-1 and TRBJ2-1; TRBD1 matches 8 bases. From germline, CDR1 is SGHRS and CDR2 YFSETQ. The CDR3 is 15 residues long. The V gene end was trimmed by 2 bases and the J gene end by 8 bases; junction bases not matched to a gene: 9. The DNA of the CDR3 is TGCGCCAGCAGCTTTAGGACAGGGAGGTCAGATGAGCAGTTCTTC. Translated, it gives CASSFRTGRSDEQFF.

The CDR3 is CASTMNTEAFF. In nucleotides, the CDR3 is TGTGCCAGCACCATGAACACTGAAGCTTTCTTT. The chain couples TRBV25-1 to TRBJ1-1, with D hard to call. The CDR3 loop spans 11 amino acids. Germline loops: CDR1 MGHDK, CDR2 SYGVNS. V lost 7 bases to trimming and J lost 0 bases, with 3 bases between them.

This clone was seen a handful of times. This chain links TRBV5-6 with TRBJ2-1, with D perhaps TRBD1 (6 bases). CDR3 size: 15 residues. The germline V and J ends were trimmed by 0 bases and 2 bases, with 9 bases remaining between them. Germline assignment: CDR1 SGHDT and CDR2 YYEEEE. The CDR3 DNA follows: TGTGCCAGCAGCTTGGGACAGGAGCCCTACAATGAGCAGTTCTTC. Encoded protein: CASSLGQEPYNEQFF.

J is TRBJ2-3 and V is TRBV30; 7 nucleotides line up with TRBD2. Germline values: CDR1 GTSNPN, CDR2 SVGIG (reference sequence). Trimming cost V 7 bases and J 4 bases; bases outside gene matches: 14. The length of the CDR3 is 15 residues. The CDR3 is CASAVTSARADTQYF. CDR3 nucleotides: TGTGCCTCAGCCGTCACTAGCGCGCGGGCAGATACGCAGTATTTT.

The chain is built from TRBV30 and TRBJ1-4; D gene unclear. Trimming stripped 0 bases from V and 2 bases from J, with 7 bases between. CDR1 GTSNPN and CDR2 SVGIG come from the germline V gene (reference sequence). The CDR3 runs 14 residues. The CDR3 sequence is CAWSVTGTNEKLFF. The CDR3 DNA sequence: TGTGCCTGGAGTGTAACGGGGACTAATGAAAAACTGTTTTTT.

The chain joins TRBV7-8 to TRBJ1-1; no clear D gene. Germline V gene sequence: CDR1 SGHVS, CDR2 FQNEAQ. The CDR3 runs 13 residues. V dropped 4 bases and J dropped 1 base, with 7 bases sitting between them. The CDR3 sequence is CASSSQSNTEAFF. The CDR3 DNA sequence: TGTGCCAGCAGCTCCCAGTCGAACACTGAAGCTTTCTTT.

The chain couples TRBV15 to TRBJ2-3, with TRBD2 identical over 8 bases. The CDR3 covers 16 residues. V trimming: 2 bases; J trimming: 5 bases; junction bases outside the gene matches: 9. CDR1 and CDR2 (germline): LNHNV, YYDKDF (reference sequence). CDR3 sequence (DNA): TGTGCCACCAGCAGACCCGGGAGGGGGGTGTTAGATACGCAGTATTTT. Protein sequence: CATSRPGRGVLDTQYF.

The chain links TRBV28 to TRBJ2-7; weak D call: TRBD1 (5 bases). V was shortened by 1 base and J by 2 bases, with 12 bases between the two germline ends. This CDR3 is 15 amino acids long. Germline V gene data show CDR1 as MDHEN and CDR2 as SYDVKM. CDR3 in amino acids: CASSLYPQGTYEQYF. CDR3 DNA: TGTGCCAGCAGTTTATACCCCCAGGGAACCTACGAGCAGTACTTC.

This clone has more than one count but fewer than ten. The chain has TRBV9 and TRBJ1-3; D is perhaps TRBD1 (5 bases). Trimming removed 4 bases from V and 0 bases from J, with 20 bases in between. This CDR3 region has 18 residues. The germline gives CDR1 SGDLS, CDR2 YYNGEE. The CDR3 region is CASSTPARAGLSGNTIYF. The CDR3 DNA sequence: TGTGCCAGCAGCACCCCCGCTCGGGCAGGGCTCTCTGGAAACACCATATATTTT. Drawing the rest from reference TRBV9 and TRBJ1-3, the complete variable domain is DSGVTQTPKHLITATGQRVTLRCSPRSGDLSVYWYQQSLDQGLQFLIQYYNGEERAKGNILERFSAQQFPDLHSELNLSSLELGDSALYFCASSTPARAGLSGNTIYFGEGSWLTVV.

The chain recombines TRBV7-9 with TRBJ2-6, with 8 bases matching TRBD1. Losses at the gene ends were 2 bases for V and 2 bases for J; bases not matched to a gene: 2. The length of the CDR3 is 16 residues. Germline lookup yields CDR1 SEHNR and CDR2 FQNEAQ (reference sequence). In DNA form, the CDR3 reads TGTGCCAGCAGCTTATCAGGGGGCGCTGGGGCCAACGTCCTGACTTTC. It is translated as CASSLSGGAGANVLTF.

The chain carries TRBV28 and TRBJ2-3; tentatively, D is TRBD1 (5 bases). Germline V gives CDR1 MDHEN, CDR2 SYDVKM. The CDR3 sequence is 17 residues long. V lost 4 bases, J lost 2 bases, and 19 bases lay in between. The CDR3 nucleotides read TGTGCCAGCAGTTCAGAGACAGCCCGTCGCTTCACAGATACGCAGTATTTT. Its protein is CASSSETARRFTDTQYF.

This chain joins TRBV30 and TRBJ2-3, with no clear D. Germline CDR1 reads GTSNPN; CDR2 reads SVGIG (reference sequence). The CDR3 sequence is 15 residues long. V shed 3 bases and J shed 2 bases, with 15 bases lying between them. CDR3 nucleotides: TGTGCCTGGAGATTAGGTGCCCGGGTCACAGATACGCAGTATTTT. As protein: CAWRLGARVTDTQYF.

This rearrangement joins TRBV19 to TRBJ2-2; D is perhaps TRBD1 (6 bases). V gave up 1 base and J gave up 2 bases, with 14 bases separating them. Germline V gene sequence: CDR1 LNHDA, CDR2 SQIVND (reference sequence). The CDR3 has 17 amino acids. The CDR3, as DNA: TGTGCCAGTAGTATAGGCGGACAGATCGGAAACACCGGGGAGCTGTTTTTT. Protein sequence: CASSIGGQIGNTGELFF.

V and J are TRBV10-3 and TRBJ1-1, with TRBD1 matching 8 bases. V shed 11 bases, J shed 2 bases, and the junction held 10 bases outside the gene matches. CDR1 and CDR2 from the germline V gene are ENHRY and SYGVKD. The CDR3 loop spans 14 amino acids. CDR3 in amino acids: CAAGSTGENTEAFF. The CDR3 DNA reads as TGTGCCGCAGGGTCGACAGGGGAAAACACTGAAGCTTTCTTT.

The genes are TRBV2 and TRBJ2-3; D might be TRBD2 (7 bases). The germline V gene encodes CDR1 SNHLY and CDR2 FYNNEI. V gave up 8 bases and J gave up 0 bases, with 27 bases separating them. This CDR3 comprises 19 residues. The CDR3 loop reads CASRGGSFGIYTSTDTQYF. As DNA, the CDR3 is TGTGCCAGCCGCGGGGGCAGCTTCGGTATCTATACTAGCACAGATACGCAGTATTTT.

The V gene is TRBV4-1, the J gene TRBJ2-3; weak D call: TRBD2 (5 bases). CDR1 and CDR2 (germline): MGHRA, YSYEKL. The CDR3 totals 16 residues. Trimming removed 0 bases from V and 0 bases from J, with 10 bases in between. The CDR3 bases are TGCGCCAGCAGCCAAGATCGTAGCGCGAGCACAGATACGCAGTATTTT. Translating it yields CASSQDRSASTDTQYF.